This T cell receptor (beta chain) was identified during a study of cytomegalovirus exposure and HLA in healthy donors. PCR amplification relied on 60 Vbeta primers (plus 13 Jbeta primers). Method: immunoSEQ multiplex PCR; TCRdb's copy keeps in-frame clones and lacks some. Of about 100,000 clones in the sample, around 82% are singletons; the top ten hold more than 0.6%. Healthy bone marrow donors supplied every sample. The CDR3 runs 14 residues. Trimming cost V 3 bases and J 4 bases, with 13 bases left between them. CDR1 is MNHEY, CDR2 SMNVEV, per germline (reference sequence). The sequenced sample consisted of PBMCs. The receptor's source is a woman in her sixties or seventies in good health and CMV-seronegative. This chain connects TRBV27 to TRBJ2-7; possible D gene TRBD2, 7 bases. Written as DNA, the CDR3 is TGTGCCAGCAGTTTCTCCGGGGGGACATACGAGCAGTACTTC. It is translated as CASSFSGGTYEQYF.